This TCR beta chain was obtained from a study of T-cell reconstitution after alpha-beta-depleted transplantation in children. V was cut by 11 bases and J by 2 bases, with 21 bases left in between. The CDR3 contains 15 residues. CDR1 is SGHTA and CDR2 is FQGNSA in the germline V gene. This clonotype was seen many times. The authors prepared the TCRbeta library with unique molecular identifiers. Each CDR3 protein gets one entry after TCRdb re-called the PCR reads with MiXCR. The sample holds roughly 500,000 distinct CDR3 sequences; 30% to 35% are singletons and the top ten take 2% to 3%. This TCR came from a human donor who donated a stem cell graft to a child with aplastic anemia. The sequences come from PBMCs from the stem cell graft donor, collected from the stem cell graft. The V gene is TRBV7-2, the J gene TRBJ2-5; D might be TRBD1 (7 bases). CDR3 sequence (DNA): TGTGCCTCAAACGGAGGGGGCAAGGGGCAAGAGACCCAGTACTTC. Amino acids: CASNGGGKGQETQYF.